Following are 22 T cell receptor beta chains from one sample sequenced in a study of blood T cell repertoires in COVID-19. Using immunoSEQ multiplex PCR, the repertoire was profiled, and TCRdb retains in-frame clones only, with some absent. The sample consists of some 120,000 clones, approximately 82% of them appearing once. Input material: peripheral blood. Every receptor here comes from a man older than 75 with active or convalescent COVID-19.

The chain is built from TRBV18 and TRBJ2-7, with 8 bases matching TRBD2. J lost 4 bases, V lost 4 bases, and 6 bases had no gene match. The CDR3 has 14 amino acids. Germline V gene sequence: CDR1 KGHSH, CDR2 LQKENI. For the CDR3, the DNA is TGTGCCAGCTCACAATTAGCGGGGCCTTACGAGCAGTACTTC. It is translated as CASSQLAGPYEQYF.

The chain employs TRBV10-3 and TRBJ2-2, with no clear D. V was shortened by 6 bases and J by 5 bases, with 10 bases between the two germline ends. Germline V gene lookup returns CDR1 ENHRY and CDR2 SYGVKD. The CDR3 has 13 amino acids. CDR3 in amino acids: CAIRNTQTGELFF. The CDR3 coding sequence is TGTGCCATCAGAAATACTCAAACCGGGGAGCTGTTTTTT.

This chain links TRBV9 with TRBJ2-7, with D possibly TRBD2 on 5 matching bases. Germline V lookup: CDR1 SGDLS, CDR2 YYNGEE. CDR3 length equals 14 residues. V was clipped by 4 bases and J by 4 bases, with 15 bases between them. The CDR3 protein is CASSPRSGGYEQYF. DNA of the CDR3: TGTGCCAGCAGCCCGCGGAGCGGTGGATACGAGCAGTACTTC.

V gene TRBV27 combines with J gene TRBJ1-1, with D possibly being TRBD1 (5 bases). Germline V CDR1 and CDR2: MNHEY, SMNVEV (reference sequence). V was shortened by 7 bases and J by 10 bases, with 13 bases between the two germline ends. The CDR3 is 11 amino acids. CDR3 sequence: CASTRGEVAFF. Here the CDR3 DNA reads TGTGCCAGCACCCGGGGGGAGGTAGCTTTCTTT.

This clone came up once. V gene TRBV3-1 (or the pseudogene TRBV3-2) combines with J gene TRBJ1-4; 9 positions match TRBD1. The V and J ends lost 0 bases and 0 bases, in that order; junction bases with no gene match: 14. The CDR3 covers 21 residues. Germline loops: CDR1 LGHDT, CDR2 YNNKEL (reference sequence). In nucleotides, the CDR3 is TGTGCCAGCAGCCAAGATAAGGGACAGGGTTTTTGGAAAGCAACTAATGAAAAACTGTTTTTT. Translating it yields CASSQDKGQGFWKATNEKLFF.

The V gene is TRBV6-5, the J gene TRBJ2-7; the match to TRBD1 covers 7 bases. Germline V gene data show CDR1 as MNHEY and CDR2 as SVGAGI. V dropped 0 bases and J dropped 0; count of bases not matched to a gene: 5. The CDR3 is 16 amino acids. The CDR3 is CASSYSGTAGSYEQYF. The CDR3 DNA follows: TGTGCCAGCAGTTACTCGGGGACAGCAGGCTCCTACGAGCAGTACTTC.

The chain is built from TRBV19 and TRBJ1-5, with a weak D call TRBD1 (5 bases). Germline values: CDR1 LNHDA, CDR2 SQIVND (reference sequence). This CDR3 comprises 13 residues. Trimming pared 11 bases from V and 4 bases from J, leaving 15 bases between. The CDR3, as DNA: TGTGCCGCCCTGGGGCAGGCTAATCAGCCCCAGCATTTT. As protein: CAALGQANQPQHF.

The V gene is TRBV7-3, the J gene TRBJ1-5; maybe TRBD1 (5 bases). The CDR3 is 14 residues long. V was shortened by 2 bases and J by 7 bases, with 12 bases between the two germline ends. Germline-derived CDR1 and CDR2 are SGHTA and FQGTGA. The CDR3 DNA reads TGTGCCAGCAGCTTATTAGGGGAAGGACAGCCCCAGCATTTT. It translates to CASSLLGEGQPQHF. Drawing the rest from reference TRBV7-3 and TRBJ1-5, the complete variable domain is GAGVSQTPSNKVTEKGKYVELRCDPISGHTALYWYRQSLGQGPEFLIYFQGTGAADDSGLPNDRFFAVRPEGSVSTLKIQRTERGDSAVYLCASSLLGEGQPQHFGDGTRLSIL.

V and J are TRBV4-3 and TRBJ1-2, with D possibly being TRBD1 (5 bases). Germline CDR1 and CDR2: LGHNA and YSLEER. Trimming took off 1 base at V and 5 bases at J, with 11 bases between the two ends. CDR3 length equals 14 residues. CDR3 in amino acids: CASSQGREGYGYTF. The CDR3 nucleotides read TGCGCCAGCAGCCAAGGGAGGGAGGGGTATGGCTACACCTTC.

This clone showed up just a few times. The chain couples TRBV19 to TRBJ2-4; maybe TRBD1 (5 bases). This CDR3 spans 13 amino acids. V lost 5 bases to trimming and J lost 6 bases, with 11 bases between them. The germline CDR1 and CDR2 sequences are LNHDA and SQIVND (reference sequence). CDR3 in amino acids: CASSFDRLNIQYF. The CDR3 region has the DNA TGTGCCAGTAGTTTCGACAGATTAAACATTCAGTACTTC. Based on the CDR3 plus reference TRBV19 and TRBJ2-4, the full variable domain is DGGITQSPKYLFRKEGQNVTLSCEQNLNHDAMYWYRQDPGQGLRLIYYSQIVNDFQKGDIAEGYSVSREKKESFPLTVTSAQKNPTAFYLCASSFDRLNIQYFGAGTRLSVL.

Worth noting for this clone: Other nucleotide sequences from this sample produce the same CDR3. The rearrangement links TRBV5-4 to TRBJ1-2; TRBD1 matches at 8 bases. V shed 4 bases, J shed 3 bases, and the junction held 2 bases outside the gene matches. Germline V lookup: CDR1 SGHNT, CDR2 YYREEE (reference sequence). The CDR3 loop spans 13 amino acids. The chain's CDR3 is CASSLDRDYGYTF. CDR3 bases: TGTGCCAGCAGCCTGGACAGGGACTATGGCTACACCTTC.

CDR3 nucleotide sequence: TGTGCCAGCAGCGCAGGACAGGGGACAAACAATGAGCAGTTCTTC. Residues: CASSAGQGTNNEQFF. This rearrangement joins TRBV2 to TRBJ2-1; 9 bases fit TRBD1. This CDR3 is built from 15 residues. The V and J ends lost 6 bases and 5 bases, in that order; junction bases with no gene match: 8. Germline values: CDR1 SNHLY, CDR2 FYNNEI.

The chain recombines TRBV7-2 with TRBJ1-4; TRBD1 matches 8 bases. Germline V CDR1 and CDR2: SGHTA, FQGNSA. V gave up 5 bases and J gave up 6 bases; unmatched junction bases: 8. The CDR3 runs to 15 residues. CDR3 loop: CASSTPGQGYEKLFF. The CDR3 region has the DNA TGTGCCAGCAGCACCCCCGGACAGGGATATGAAAAACTGTTTTTT.

CDR3 residues: CATSDTGQKRGDTQYF. The CDR3, as DNA: TGTGCCACCAGTGATACCGGACAGAAGAGGGGGGATACGCAGTATTTT. The J gene is TRBJ2-3, the V gene TRBV24-1, with D perhaps matching TRBD1 (6 bases). Germline-derived CDR1 and CDR2 are KGHDR and SFDVKD. V was cut by 3 bases and J by 6 bases, with 18 bases left in between. The CDR3 runs 16 residues.

The chain joins TRBV29-1 to TRBJ2-3, with 7 bases lining up with TRBD1. This CDR3 is 14 amino acids long. CDR1 is SQVTM and CDR2 is ANQGSEA in the germline V gene. The V and J ends lost 4 bases and 0 bases, in that order; junction bases with no gene match: 4. The CDR3 region has the DNA TGCAGCGTTGCCCCGGGACAGAGCACAGATACGCAGTATTTT. Translating gives CSVAPGQSTDTQYF.

This chain connects TRBV5-1 to TRBJ1-1; no clear D gene. Germline CDR1 reads SGHRS; CDR2 reads YFSETQ. V lost 2 bases and J 1 base, leaving 6 bases between the germline ends. The CDR3 spans 13 residues. CDR3 protein: CASSLQPNTEAFF. The CDR3 DNA sequence: TGCGCCAGCAGCTTACAGCCGAACACTGAAGCTTTCTTT.

This rearrangement joins TRBV24-1 to TRBJ2-5; 8 bases map to TRBD1. Germline lookup yields CDR1 KGHDR and CDR2 SFDVKD. The CDR3 is 16 amino acids. The ends lost 4 bases at V and 7 bases at J; junction bases unmatched: 13. The CDR3 DNA sequence: TGTGCCACCAGTGAAGGGACAGGCCCTGGGGGAGGGACCCAGTACTTC. Translation gives CATSEGTGPGGGTQYF.

V and J are TRBV27 and TRBJ1-1; D gene uncertain. The CDR3 loop spans 11 amino acids. V lost 6 bases to trimming and J lost 11 bases, with 13 bases between them. CDR1 is MNHEY and CDR2 is SMNVEV in the germline V gene (reference sequence). The CDR3 sequence: CASRPNMRAFF. CDR3 in DNA: TGTGCCAGCAGGCCGAATATGAGGGCTTTCTTT.

The rearrangement uses TRBV15 and TRBJ1-4; perhaps TRBD1 as D (5 bases). Germline CDR1 LNHNV, CDR2 YYDKDF (reference sequence). This CDR3 is 14 amino acids long. Trimming took 1 base from V and 8 from J, leaving 11 bases between them. The CDR3 reads CATSRALEGEKLFF. In DNA form, the CDR3 reads TGTGCCACCAGCAGAGCCCTGGAGGGGGAAAAACTGTTTTTT.

This clone was counted between two and nine times. The chain combines TRBV10-3 with TRBJ2-7; D might be TRBD1 (5 bases). The CDR3 totals 14 residues. Germline CDR1 and CDR2: ENHRY and SYGVKD. V lost 4 bases to trimming and J lost 1 base, with 11 bases between them. The DNA of the CDR3 is TGTGCCATCAGTGGTGTGGACAAGTCCTACGAGCAGTACTTC. This gives the protein CAISGVDKSYEQYF.

The chain combines TRBV14 with TRBJ1-6; 9 positions match TRBD1. The CDR3 spans 19 residues. Trimming cost V 0 bases and J 1 base; bases outside gene matches: 7. The germline CDR1 and CDR2 sequences are SGHDN and FVKESK. CDR3 DNA sequence: TGTGCCAGCAGCCAAGACGTGACAGGGGGAAGGTCCTATAATTCACCCCTCCACTTT. It translates to CASSQDVTGGRSYNSPLHF.

The CDR3 DNA is TGTGCCAGTAGTACGACAGGGGGCACCGGGGAGCTGTTTTTT. The encoded protein is CASSTTGGTGELFF. V usage is TRBV19 and J usage is TRBJ2-2, with TRBD1 matching 9 bases. The V gene end was trimmed by 4 bases and the J gene end by 4 bases; junction bases not matched to a gene: 1. The CDR3 totals 14 residues. CDR1 and CDR2 (germline): LNHDA, SQIVND (reference sequence).